This TCR beta chain was found in a study of blood T cell repertoires in COVID-19. The germline V gene has CDR1 SGHTA and CDR2 FQGNSA. CDR3 length: 12 amino acids. V gave up 7 bases and J gave up 4 bases, with 10 bases separating them. The data were produced by immunoSEQ multiplex PCR, yet TCRdb's version contains in-frame clones alone and is incomplete. The repertoire holds roughly 80,000 clones, around 83% seen once, with more than 15% in the top ten. The chain combines TRBV7-2 with TRBJ1-2; D is perhaps TRBD1 (6 bases). The sequencing input was peripheral blood. The TCR sequence derives from a woman aged 55-69 years with acute or convalescent COVID-19. The CDR3 nucleotides read TGTGCCAGCACTCAGGGGACCTATGGCTACACCTTC. It encodes CASTQGTYGYTF.